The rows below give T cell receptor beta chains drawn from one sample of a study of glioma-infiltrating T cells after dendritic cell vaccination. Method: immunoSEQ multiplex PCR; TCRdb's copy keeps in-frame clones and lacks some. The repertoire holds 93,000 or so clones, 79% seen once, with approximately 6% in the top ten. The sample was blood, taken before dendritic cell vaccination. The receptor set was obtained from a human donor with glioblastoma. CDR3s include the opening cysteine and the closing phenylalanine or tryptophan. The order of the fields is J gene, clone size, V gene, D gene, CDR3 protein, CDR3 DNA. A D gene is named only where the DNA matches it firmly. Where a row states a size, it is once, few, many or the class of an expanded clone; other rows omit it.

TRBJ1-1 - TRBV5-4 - CASSLRGGRTEAFF TGTGCCAGCAGCTTGCGGGGGGGCAGGACTGAAGCTTTCTTT
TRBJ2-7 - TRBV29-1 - CSVGPPLAVTYEQYF TGCAGCGTCGGACCCCCTCTAGCTGTGACCTACGAGCAGTACTTC
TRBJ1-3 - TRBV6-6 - CASSYASSGNTIYF TGTGCCAGCAGTTACGCCAGCTCTGGAAACACCATATATTTT
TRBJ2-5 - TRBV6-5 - CASSYGANRETQYF TGTGCCAGCAGTTACGGGGCGAACAGGGAGACCCAGTACTTC
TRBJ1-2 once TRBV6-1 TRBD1 CASKTGQSENGYTF TGTGCCAGCAAGACGGGACAGAGTGAGAATGGCTACACCTTC
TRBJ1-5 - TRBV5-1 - CASSLDPADSNQPQHF TGCGCCAGCAGCTTGGACCCTGCAGATAGCAATCAGCCCCAGCATTTT
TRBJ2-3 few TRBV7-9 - CASSLVTALDTQYF TGTGCCAGCAGCTTAGTGACAGCTCTAGATACGCAGTATTTT
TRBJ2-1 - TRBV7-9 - CASMSGPLYNEQFF TGTGCCAGCATGAGCGGGCCCCTCTACAATGAGCAGTTCTTC
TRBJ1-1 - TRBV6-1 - CASSVGGGVEAFF TGTGCCAGCAGTGTGGGGGGGGGAGTTGAAGCTTTCTTT
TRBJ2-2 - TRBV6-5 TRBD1 CASSYDRGAGELFF TGTGCCAGCAGTTACGACAGGGGGGCCGGGGAGCTGTTTTTT
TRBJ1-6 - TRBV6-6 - CASSYRVGEGSPLHF TGTGCCAGCAGTTACCGGGTAGGGGAGGGTTCACCCCTCCACTTT
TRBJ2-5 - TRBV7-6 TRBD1 CASSFGVNRGVGETQYF TGTGCCAGCAGCTTTGGGGTCAACAGGGGGGTAGGAGAGACCCAGTACTTC
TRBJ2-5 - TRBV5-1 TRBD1 CASSAGQGGTQYF TGCGCCAGCAGCGCGGGACAGGGGGGGACCCAGTACTTC
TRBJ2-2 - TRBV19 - CASSRSGNTGELFF TGTGCCAGTAGTCGCAGCGGGAACACCGGGGAGCTGTTTTTT
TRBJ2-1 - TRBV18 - CASSMGQVENNEQFF TGTGCCAGCTCAATGGGGCAGGTGGAGAACAATGAGCAGTTCTTC
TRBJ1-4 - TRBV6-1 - CASKSVQGEKLFF TGTGCCAGCAAATCCGTCCAGGGTGAAAAACTGTTTTTT
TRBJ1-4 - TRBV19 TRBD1 CASSTRTGTNEKLFF TGTGCCAGTAGTACAAGGACAGGGACTAATGAAAAACTGTTTTTT
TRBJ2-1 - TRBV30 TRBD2 CAWTSGYNEQFF TGTGCCTGGACTAGCGGTTACAATGAGCAGTTCTTC
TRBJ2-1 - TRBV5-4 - CASSLALRGAYNEQFF TGTGCCAGCAGCTTGGCCCTCAGGGGGGCCTACAATGAGCAGTTCTTC
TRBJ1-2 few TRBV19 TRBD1 CASSIDREYGYTF TGTGCCAGTAGTATCGACAGGGAGTATGGCTACACCTTC
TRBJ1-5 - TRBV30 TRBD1 CAWTPQGDQPQHF TGTGCCTGGACCCCGCAGGGGGATCAGCCCCAGCATTTT
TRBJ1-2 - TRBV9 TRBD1 CASSPGQDNYGYTF TGTGCCAGCAGCCCAGGACAGGATAACTATGGCTACACCTTC
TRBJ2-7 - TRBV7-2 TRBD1 CASSQAGTGNYEQYF TGTGCCAGCAGCCAGGCCGGGACAGGGAACTACGAGCAGTACTTC
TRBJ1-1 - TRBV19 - CASSINRNTEAFF TGTGCCAGTAGTATCAATAGGAACACTGAAGCTTTCTTT
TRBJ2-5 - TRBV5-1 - CASRTGPALQETQYF TGCGCCAGCAGGACAGGACCTGCCCTTCAAGAGACCCAGTACTTC
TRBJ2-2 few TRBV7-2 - CASSLDSGNTGELFF TGTGCCAGCAGCTTGGATAGCGGGAACACCGGGGAGCTGTTTTTT
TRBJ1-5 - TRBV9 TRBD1 CASSTQNRGLIQPQHF TGTGCCAGCAGCACTCAGAACAGGGGGCTAATTCAGCCCCAGCATTTT
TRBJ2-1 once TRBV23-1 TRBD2 CASSQSPGGAYNEQFF TGCGCCAGCAGTCAATCCCCGGGGGGGGCCTACAATGAGCAGTTCTTC
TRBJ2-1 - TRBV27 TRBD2 CASSHPPGGSNEQFF TGTGCCAGCAGTCACCCCCCGGGCGGGAGTAATGAGCAGTTCTTC
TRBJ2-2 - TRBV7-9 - CASSLVQGPGELFF TGTGCCAGCAGCTTAGTGCAGGGGCCCGGGGAGCTGTTTTTT
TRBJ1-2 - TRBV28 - CASTLEAVTLGGYTF TGTGCCAGCACCCTGGAGGCAGTTACCTTGGGGGGCTACACCTTC
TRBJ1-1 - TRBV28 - CASSPSTGTNTEAFF TGTGCCAGCAGCCCCTCGACAGGAACGAACACTGAAGCTTTCTTT
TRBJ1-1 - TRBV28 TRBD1 CASSFPRQGAGKNTEAFF TGTGCCAGCAGTTTCCCAAGACAGGGGGCGGGGAAGAACACTGAAGCTTTCTTT
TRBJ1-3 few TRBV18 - CASSPRLDSGNTIYF TGTGCCAGCTCACCGAGGCTCGACTCTGGAAACACCATATATTTT
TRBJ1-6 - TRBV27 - CASSWTVSSYNSPLHF TGTGCCAGCAGTTGGACAGTGAGCTCCTATAATTCACCCCTCCACTTT
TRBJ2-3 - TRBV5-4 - CASDYRLLETDTQYF TGTGCCAGCGACTACCGTTTGCTAGAAACAGATACGCAGTATTTT
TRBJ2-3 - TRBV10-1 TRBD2 CATLSLGAAGGITDTQYF TGCGCCACGTTATCGCTAGGGGCAGCGGGGGGTATCACAGATACGCAGTATTTT
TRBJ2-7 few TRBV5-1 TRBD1 CASSPGTGHGYEQYF TGCGCCAGCAGCCCGGGGACAGGCCACGGATACGAGCAGTACTTC
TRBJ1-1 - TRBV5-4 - CASSLGQMNTEAFF TGTGCCAGCAGCTTGGGACAGATGAACACTGAAGCTTTCTTT
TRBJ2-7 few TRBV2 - CASSIRQGGEQYF TGTGCCAGCAGCATTCGACAGGGAGGCGAGCAGTACTTC
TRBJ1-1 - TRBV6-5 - CASSYSWQAVTEAFF TGTGCCAGCAGTTACTCCTGGCAGGCCGTCACCGAAGCTTTCTTT
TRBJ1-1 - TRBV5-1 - CASGVGLTNTEAFF TGCGCCAGCGGGGTGGGACTCACGAACACTGAAGCTTTCTTT
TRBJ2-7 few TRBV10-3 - CAISGPLAYEQYF TGTGCCATCAGTGGGCCGTTGGCCTACGAGCAGTACTTC
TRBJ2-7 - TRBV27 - CASSLKGDRQSYEQYF TGTGCCAGCAGTTTAAAAGGTGACAGGCAATCCTACGAGCAGTACTTC
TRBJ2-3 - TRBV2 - CASRPRGSTDTQYF TGTGCCAGCAGGCCGCGGGGTAGCACAGATACGCAGTATTTT
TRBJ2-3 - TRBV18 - CASSPRLAGTDTQYF TGTGCCAGCTCACCACGTTTAGCGGGCACAGATACGCAGTATTTT
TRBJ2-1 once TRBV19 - CASKSGTPYNEQFF TGTGCCAGTAAATCCGGGACACCATACAATGAGCAGTTCTTC
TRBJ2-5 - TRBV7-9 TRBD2 CASSARVPSGSGETQYF TGTGCCAGCAGCGCACGGGTGCCTAGCGGGAGTGGAGAGACCCAGTACTTC
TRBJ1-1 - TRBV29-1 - CSVAPTEYTEAFF TGCAGCGTTGCCCCGACAGAATACACTGAAGCTTTCTTT
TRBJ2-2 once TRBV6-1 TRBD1 CASSEVGQGVGELFF TGTGCCAGCAGTGAAGTTGGACAGGGGGTCGGGGAGCTGTTTTTT
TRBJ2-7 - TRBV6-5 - CASSYGGGLSYEQYF TGTGCCAGCAGTTACGGGGGAGGTCTATCCTACGAGCAGTACTTC
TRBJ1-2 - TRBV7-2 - CASSLGFGQGSRGYTF TGTGCCAGCAGCTTAGGGTTCGGGCAGGGCTCTCGCGGCTACACCTTC
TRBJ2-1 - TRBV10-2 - CASSSGGSSYNEQFF TGCGCCAGCAGCTCCGGGGGTAGCTCCTACAATGAGCAGTTCTTC
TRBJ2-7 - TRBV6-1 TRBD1 CASSEAPGGHYEQYF TGTGCCAGCAGTGAAGCCCCAGGGGGCCACTACGAGCAGTACTTC
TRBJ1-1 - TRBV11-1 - CASRAGAPNTEAFF TGTGCCAGCAGGGCGGGGGCGCCGAACACTGAAGCTTTCTTT
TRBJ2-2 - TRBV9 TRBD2 CASSVAASGRDGELFF TGTGCCAGCAGCGTAGCGGCTAGCGGGAGGGACGGGGAGCTGTTTTTT
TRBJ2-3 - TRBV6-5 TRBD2 CASKETSGRWDTQYF TGTGCCAGCAAAGAGACTAGCGGTAGATGGGATACGCAGTATTTT
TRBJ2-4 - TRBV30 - CAWRPAKNIQYF TGTGCCTGGAGGCCCGCGAAAAACATTCAGTACTTC
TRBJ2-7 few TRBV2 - CASSDDRRHEQYF TGTGCCAGCAGCGACGACAGGAGACACGAGCAGTACTTC